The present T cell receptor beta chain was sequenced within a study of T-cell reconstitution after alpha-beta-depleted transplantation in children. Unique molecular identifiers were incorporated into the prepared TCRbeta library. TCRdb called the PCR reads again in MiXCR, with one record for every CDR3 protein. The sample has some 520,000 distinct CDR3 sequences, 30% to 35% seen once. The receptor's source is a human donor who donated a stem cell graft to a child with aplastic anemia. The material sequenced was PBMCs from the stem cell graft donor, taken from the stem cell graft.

The DNA for the CDR3 is TGTGCCAGCAGCACCGAGGGGCAGTTCCAAGAGACCCAGTACTTC. Residues: CASSTEGQFQETQYF. This sequence joins TRBV7-2 and TRBJ2-5; possibly TRBD1 or TRBD2 for D (5 bases each). Trimming left V 5 bases short and J 1 base short, with 14 bases between. CDR1 is SGHTA, CDR2 FQGNSA, per germline. CDR3 size: 15 residues.